This note documents a single T cell receptor beta chain sequence. The data belong to a study of blood T cell repertoires in COVID-19. Looking at the study overall: The study drew acute and convalescent COVID-19 samples from the United States, Italy and Spain. The cDNA or gDNA used as material had been derived from T cells, B-cell-depleted T cells, or PBMCs.

Authors' analysis steps: Reference gene primer amplification gave estimated nucleated cell counts. Libraries were prepared by immunoSEQ multiplex PCR; TCRdb keeps only in-frame clonotypes and omits some of them. V and J calls plus clone size are reproduced from that table; the DNA served to infer D and trimming. The data contain approximately 12,000 clones, around 82% of them singletons. The V segment lost 4 bases and the J segment 4 bases; nucleotides outside the gene matches: 4. The CDR3 consists of 15 residues. CDR1 and CDR2 (germline): MGHDK, SYGVNS. The sample was peripheral blood. The source of this sequence is a woman in her sixties or seventies with acute or convalescent COVID-19. V usage is TRBV25-1 and J usage is TRBJ1-6, with 7 bases aligning to TRBD1. The CDR3 coding sequence is TGTGCCAGCAGTGGGGGACAGACTTATAATTCACCCCTCCACTTT. This sequence encodes CASSGGQTYNSPLHF.